The 13 T cell receptor beta chains below were found in one sample sequenced in a study of post-analysis software for immune sequencing data. Findings and caveats of the study: In patients, TRBV5-6, TRBV5-1 and TRBV20-1 belonged to five TRBV segments found more frequently than in controls.

Their recognized antigens are unknown. Unique molecular identifiers had been added to the TCR beta cDNA libraries. TCRdb re-called the PCR reads through MiXCR, storing one row per CDR3 protein. The sample lists some 370,000 distinct CDR3 sequences, less than 40% seen once, with 10% to 15% in the top ten. Sequences were obtained from blood. The receptor set was obtained from a girl aged 5-17 years with multiple sclerosis.

This clonotype came up a few times. The chain joins TRBV3-1 to TRBJ2-3; D uncertain. CDR1 and CDR2 from the germline V gene are LGHDT and YNNKEL (reference sequence). The V and J ends lost 1 base and 2 bases respectively, with 4 bases between them. This CDR3 region has 13 residues. The CDR3 sequence is CASSQVYTDTQYF. The CDR3 DNA sequence: TGTGCCAGCAGCCAAGTCTACACAGATACGCAGTATTTT.

This clonotype was detected only a few times. The J gene is TRBJ1-2, the V gene TRBV5-1; unclear D gene. The CDR3 is made up of 13 amino acids. The germline V and J ends were trimmed by 0 bases and 4 bases, with 7 bases remaining between them. CDR1 SGHRS and CDR2 YFSETQ come from the germline V gene. The CDR3 nucleotides read TGCGCCAGCAGCTTGGATCCCTCCTATGGCTACACCTTC. Translation gives CASSLDPSYGYTF.

The V gene is TRBV3-1, the J gene TRBJ2-5, with D possibly matching TRBD2 (5 bases). The germline gives CDR1 LGHDT, CDR2 YNNKEL (reference sequence). The V and J ends lost 0 bases and 4 bases respectively, with 9 bases between them. The CDR3 loop spans 14 amino acids. DNA of the CDR3: TGTGCCAGCAGCCAAGACCTAGCCGCAGAGACCCAGTACTTC. Its protein is CASSQDLAAETQYF.

The chain combines TRBV27 with TRBJ2-5; 9 nucleotides line up with TRBD1. The DNA end lines up better with TRBJ2-7; the J call may be wrong. The CDR3 runs to 17 residues. CDR1 and CDR2 (germline): MNHEY, SMNVEV (reference sequence). Written as DNA, the CDR3 is TGTGCCAGCAGCCCGGGACAGGGAAAGGTGGAAGCCCACGAGCAGTACTTC. This gives the protein CASSPGQGKVEAHEQYF.

In this sample, this clonotype turned up a few times. The rearrangement links TRBV12-3 or TRBV12-4 to TRBJ1-6; 8 positions match TRBD1. CDR3 size: 16 residues. Unmatched junction bases numbered 6, after V lost 4 bases and J lost 4 bases. CDR3: CASSSQGALYNSPLHF. CDR3 DNA: TGTGCCAGCAGTTCCCAGGGGGCCTTATATAATTCACCCCTCCACTTT.

The genes are TRBV4-1 and TRBJ2-2, with TRBD1 identical over 9 bases. CDR3 length: 13 amino acids. V was pared by 1 base and J by 13 bases, with 4 bases of the junction left unmatched. CDR1 MGHRA and CDR2 YSYEKL come from the germline V gene. The CDR3 region has the DNA TGCGCCAGCAGCCAAGGGACAGGGGTTAGGCTGTTTTTT. It codes for CASSQGTGVRLFF.

The chain combines TRBV9 with TRBJ2-7, with D perhaps TRBD1 (6 bases). The CDR3 has 15 amino acids. V was cut by 3 bases and J by 2 bases, with 15 bases left in between. CDR1 is SGDLS, CDR2 YYNGEE, per germline. CDR3 residues: CASSAPGHGPYEQYF. The CDR3 nucleotides are TGTGCCAGCAGCGCGCCGGGACATGGACCCTACGAGCAGTACTTC. The whole variable domain, filled in from reference TRBV9 and TRBJ2-7, reads DSGVTQTPKHLITATGQRVTLRCSPRSGDLSVYWYQQSLDQGLQFLIQYYNGEERAKGNILERFSAQQFPDLHSELNLSSLELGDSALYFCASSAPGHGPYEQYFGPGTRLTVT.

The chain uses TRBV7-2 and TRBJ1-1, with no clear D. Germline V gene sequence: CDR1 SGHTA, CDR2 FQGNSA. Trimming removed 5 bases at V and 1 base at J, with 8 bases between. The CDR3 is 13 residues long. The DNA of the CDR3 is TGTGCCAGCAGCACTGGCCAGAACACTGAAGCTTTCTTT. Amino acid sequence: CASSTGQNTEAFF. The complete variable domain, with remaining parts taken from reference TRBV7-2 and TRBJ1-1, reads GAGVSQSPSNKVTEKGKDVELRCDPISGHTALYWYRQSLGQGLEFLIYFQGNSAPDKSGLPSDRFSAERTGGSVSTLTIQRTQQEDSAVYLCASSTGQNTEAFFGQGTRLTVV.

This clonotype was detected only a few times. J is TRBJ1-5 and V is TRBV7-9, with 7 bases identical to TRBD1. Germline V gene lookup returns CDR1 SEHNR and CDR2 FQNEAQ (reference sequence). Trimming took 5 bases from V and 4 from J; bases not matched to a gene: 5. This CDR3 is built from 14 residues. This chain's CDR3 is CASSRTQGNQPQHF. CDR3 in DNA: TGTGCCAGCAGCCGAACACAGGGGAATCAGCCCCAGCATTTT.

The chain carries TRBV20-1 and TRBJ2-3; D is possibly TRBD2 (5 bases). Germline CDR1 is DFQATT and CDR2 is SNEGSKA (reference sequence). Trimming stripped 3 bases from V and 0 bases from J, with 7 bases between. This CDR3 is 13 amino acids long. CDR3 DNA: TGCAGTGCTAGTGGCGGGAGCACAGATACGCAGTATTTT. It encodes CSASGGSTDTQYF.

This clonotype came up a few times. The V gene is TRBV5-1, the J gene TRBJ2-7, with 10 bases aligning to TRBD2. The germline gives CDR1 SGHRS, CDR2 YFSETQ. V lost 1 base and J lost 5; bases outside the gene matches: 0. CDR3 length: 13 residues. The CDR3: CASSLTSGDEQYF. CDR3 DNA: TGCGCCAGCAGCTTGACTAGCGGGGACGAGCAGTACTTC.

This clonotype was picked up a small number of times. This chain connects TRBV4-1 to TRBJ1-1, with unresolved D. With 3 bases removed from V and 1 base from J, the gap between germline ends came to 9 bases. Germline lookup yields CDR1 MGHRA and CDR2 YSYEKL. There are 14 residues in the CDR3. CDR3 in amino acids: CASSQSGSNTEAFF. For the CDR3, the DNA is TGCGCCAGCAGCCAGTCGGGCTCGAACACTGAAGCTTTCTTT.

This rearrangement joins TRBV7-2 to TRBJ2-5, with D perhaps assigned TRBD1 or TRBD2 (6 bases each). The end of the DNA aligns better with TRBJ2-7, so the J call may be wrong. CDR3 length: 16 residues. In germline, CDR1 is SGHTA, CDR2 FQGNSA. CDR3 protein: CASSQSSDSGGLEQYF. Written as DNA, the CDR3 is TGTGCCAGCAGCCAATCCTCCGACTCCGGGGGCCTCGAGCAGTACTTC.